A single count supports the clone carrying this TCR beta chain. Its target is unknown. At one boundary the junction diverges from the germline segment, which might be a read error. Findings and limits, study-wide: Tumor Treg TCRs overlapped most with tumor naive CD4+ cells.

The CDR3 is made up of 16 amino acids. Per the germline V gene, CDR1 is SGHVS and CDR2 is FNYEAQ. TCRdb independently ran MiXCR on the 5' RACE reads; one entry per CDR3 protein. The sample yields about 5,400 distinct CDR3 sequences, 45% to 60% seen once. The TCR sequence derives from a female donor with breast cancer. Material for sequencing was memory CD4+ T cells sorted from blood. Subset meaning: memory CD4+ T cells, CD4+CD45RO+CD25-. J is TRBJ2-3 and V is TRBV7-6; 15 bases agree with TRBD2. For the CDR3, the DNA is TGTGCCAGCAGCCCGGGACTAGCGGGGGGCACAGATACGCAATATTTT. Protein: CASSPGLAGGTDTQYF.